Following are 26 T cell receptor beta chains from one sample sequenced in a study of shared T cell receptors in the human thymus. Sequencing used immunoSEQ multiplex PCR; TCRdb keeps in-frame clones, though not all of them. The sample records just under 550,000 clones, 75% to 80% being singletons. The same data also contributed to another study, on human thymus T cells.

Sequenced input: thymocytes. All receptors derive from a boy under three years old with a congenital heart defect.

V usage is TRBV11-2 and J usage is TRBJ2-5; maybe TRBD2 (6 bases). In germline, CDR1 is SGHAT, CDR2 FQNNGV. The V gene lost 5 bases and the J gene lost 0 bases, with 16 bases spanning the gap. The CDR3 is 16 amino acids. Here the CDR3 reads CASSPTAGIHQETQYF. In nucleotides, the CDR3 is TGTGCCAGCAGCCCCACCGCGGGGATCCACCAAGAGACCCAGTACTTC.

This chain links TRBV6-5 with TRBJ1-1; 9 nucleotides agree with TRBD1. Germline V gene data show CDR1 as MNHEY and CDR2 as SVGAGI. This CDR3 is built from 12 residues. Trimming at V came to 10 bases and at J to 7 bases, leaving 7 bases not matched to a gene. CDR3 bases: TGTGCCACCGGACAGGGGACACTTGAAGCTTTCTTT. It codes for CATGQGTLEAFF.

The genes are TRBV10-1 and TRBJ2-3, with 8 positions matching TRBD2. Germline loops: CDR1 WNHNN, CDR2 SYGVQD (reference sequence). The J segment lost 2 bases and the V segment lost 8 bases, leaving 3 bases of the junction unmatched. There are 13 residues in the CDR3. CDR3 residues: CASQREPTDTQYF. The CDR3 DNA reads TGCGCCAGCCAGCGGGAGCCCACAGATACGCAGTATTTT.

The sample holds a few counts of this clone. This chain links TRBV11-2 with TRBJ2-1, with 9 bases lining up with TRBD1. Germline V gene lookup returns CDR1 SGHAT and CDR2 FQNNGV. V lost 1 base to trimming and J lost 5 bases; unmatched junction nucleotides: 15. This CDR3 spans 19 amino acids. The CDR3 DNA is TGTGCCAGCAGCTTAGGTTCCCTCGTACAGGGGGCGTGGGACAATGAGCAGTTCTTC. Its protein product is CASSLGSLVQGAWDNEQFF.

V is TRBV27 and J is TRBJ2-5, with D possibly being TRBD1 (6 bases). Per germline, CDR1 MNHEY and CDR2 SMNVEV (reference sequence). The CDR3 is 12 residues long. V was cut by 10 bases and J by 1 base, with 10 bases left in between. CDR3 region: CATRDIQETQYF. The CDR3 DNA sequence: TGTGCCACCAGGGACATCCAAGAGACCCAGTACTTC.

This sequence joins TRBV20-1 and TRBJ1-2; D is uncertain. Germline lookup yields CDR1 DFQATT and CDR2 SNEGSKA (reference sequence). Trimming stripped 5 bases from V and 8 bases from J, with 12 bases between. The CDR3 consists of 11 residues. Here the CDR3 reads CSAEISKGYTF. CDR3 DNA sequence: TGCAGTGCTGAGATCTCCAAAGGCTACACCTTC.

The chain links TRBV2 to TRBJ2-7, with 13 bases that match TRBD2. Germline V lookup: CDR1 SNHLY, CDR2 FYNNEI. CDR3 length: 19 amino acids. The V gene end was trimmed by 8 bases and the J gene end by 2 bases; junction bases not matched to a gene: 18. CDR3 in DNA: TGTGCCAGCGAGATCGGACTAGCGGGAGTCTTGGGCGGCCCCTACGAGCAGTACTTC. Its translation: CASEIGLAGVLGGPYEQYF. Filled out from reference TRBV2 and TRBJ2-7, the complete variable domain reads EPEVTQTPSHQVTQMGQEVILRCVPISNHLYFYWYRQILGQKVEFLVSFYNNEISEKSEIFDDQFSVERPDGSNFTLKIRSTKLEDSAMYFCASEIGLAGVLGGPYEQYFGPGTRLTVT.

This clone was seen just once. V is TRBV5-6 and J is TRBJ1-5; D may be TRBD1 (5 bases). V was cut by 4 bases and J by 7 bases, with 12 bases left in between. This CDR3 spans 13 amino acids. The germline V gene has CDR1 SGHDT and CDR2 YYEEEE. CDR3 region: CASSPGRGQPQHF. The CDR3 DNA is TGTGCCAGCAGCCCCGGTAGGGGCCAGCCCCAGCATTTT. The whole variable domain, remainder taken from reference TRBV5-6 and TRBJ1-5, is DAGVTQSPTHLIKTRGQQVTLRCSPKSGHDTVSWYQQALGQGPQFIFQYYEEEERQRGNFPDRFSGHQFPNYSSELNVNALLLGDSALYLCASSPGRGQPQHFGDGTRLSIL.

This clone was counted a single time. The chain is built from TRBV6-5 and TRBJ2-1, with D unclear. The ends were cut back, 4 bases at V and 8 bases at J, with 12 bases in the middle. The V gene's germline CDR1 is MNHEY and CDR2 SVGAGI. The CDR3 runs to 13 residues. CDR3 sequence: CASSSGRGYEQFF. For the CDR3, the DNA is TGTGCCAGCAGTTCCGGTCGAGGATATGAGCAGTTCTTC.

The rearrangement uses TRBV4-3 and TRBJ2-2, with TRBD1 as a possible D gene (6 bases). This CDR3 spans 13 amino acids. Trimming cost V 2 bases and J 6 bases, with 7 bases left between them. CDR1 LGHNA and CDR2 YSLEER come from the germline V gene. CDR3: CASSQWGPGELFF. CDR3 sequence (DNA): TGCGCCAGCAGCCAATGGGGGCCCGGGGAGCTGTTTTTT.

This clone was detected once. V gene TRBV6-1 combines with J gene TRBJ2-7; 9 bases are a match to TRBD2. V dropped 3 bases and J dropped 5; count of bases not matched to a gene: 14. CDR1 and CDR2 (germline): MNHNS, SASEGT. The CDR3 runs to 17 residues. CDR3: CASSDRGGRAPVDEQYF. The CDR3 coding sequence is TGTGCCAGCAGTGACCGGGGCGGGAGGGCCCCGGTGGACGAGCAGTACTTC.

Only one count was recorded for this clone. A junction boundary mismatches the germline segment, possibly from a read error. The rearrangement links TRBV5-1 to TRBJ2-5; the D gene is possibly TRBD1 (6 bases). The CDR3 has 15 amino acids. The germline V gene encodes CDR1 SGHRS and CDR2 YFSETQ. CDR3: CASSLRGTIYPTLYF. In DNA form, the CDR3 reads TGCGCCAGCAGCTTGAGGGGGACAATCTACCCAACCCTGTACTTC.

This clone is a singleton in its sample. V is TRBV7-2 and J is TRBJ2-7; the match to TRBD1 covers 9 bases. With 1 base clipped from V and 5 bases from J, the junction kept 6 bases outside the gene matches. The germline V gene encodes CDR1 SGHTA and CDR2 FQGNSA. The CDR3 has 15 residues. The DNA for the CDR3 is TGTGCCAGCAGCTTAGGGCCGGGACAGGGACACGAGCAGTACTTC. As protein: CASSLGPGQGHEQYF.

The chain combines TRBV12-5 with TRBJ2-7; TRBD2 matches at 7 bases. The junction had 6 bases not matched to a gene; V was cut back by 7 bases and J by 0 bases. The CDR3 has 14 amino acids. CDR1 and CDR2 (germline): LGHNT, FRNRAP. CDR3 coding DNA: TGTGCTAGTGTTAGGGACTATTACTCCTACGAGCAGTACTTC. Encoded protein: CASVRDYYSYEQYF.

This clone showed up just a few times. V usage is TRBV1 and J usage is TRBJ1-2; the DNA was not compared with TRBD1, the D call given in the table. TRBV1 is a listed pseudogene. There are 15 residues in the CDR3. As DNA, the CDR3 is TGCACCCGGATTCGAGGACAGGGGATTGTCTATGGCTACACCTTC. Amino acid sequence: CTRIRGQGIVYGYTF.

This rearrangement joins TRBV7-2 to TRBJ2-7; D is perhaps TRBD2 (5 bases). Germline V CDR1 and CDR2: SGHTA, FQGNSA. The CDR3 covers 14 residues. V was clipped by 2 bases and J by 4 bases, with 12 bases between them. The CDR3 reads CASSLFAGLYEQYF. Here the CDR3 DNA reads TGTGCCAGCAGCTTATTTGCGGGCCTGTACGAGCAGTACTTC.

The chain uses TRBV19 and TRBJ2-1; 7 bases map to TRBD2. V lost 10 bases, J lost 1 base, and 10 bases stayed unmatched. Germline V gene lookup returns CDR1 LNHDA and CDR2 SQIVND (reference sequence). The CDR3 runs 15 residues. CDR3 DNA: TGTGCCACCTCAGAGCGGGACGGATCCTACAATGAGCAGTTCTTC. Translating it yields CATSERDGSYNEQFF.

The V gene is TRBV27, the J gene TRBJ1-5; D gene unclear. The CDR3 loop spans 15 amino acids. Germline CDR1 MNHEY, CDR2 SMNVEV (reference sequence). Trimming took off 6 bases at V and 1 base at J, with 13 bases between the two ends. Here the CDR3 DNA reads TGTGCCAGCAGGTGCCTCTCCCGGAGCAATCAGCCCCAGCATTTT. This translates into CASRCLSRSNQPQHF.

J is TRBJ1-5 and V is TRBV4-2; a weak D match, TRBD1 (5 bases). Germline CDR1 LGHNA, CDR2 YNFKEQ. V lost 3 bases to trimming and J lost 5 bases, with 14 bases between them. The CDR3 is made up of 15 amino acids. The CDR3 is CASSQAGTPDQPQHF. In DNA form, the CDR3 reads TGTGCCAGCAGCCAGGCCGGGACTCCCGATCAGCCCCAGCATTTT.

The chain employs TRBV7-2 and TRBJ2-7; possible D gene TRBD1, 5 bases. The CDR3 runs 16 residues. The V gene's germline CDR1 is SGHTA and CDR2 FQGNSA. Trimming stripped 4 bases from V and 4 bases from J, with 20 bases between. Here the CDR3 reads CASSSLGVLGTYEQYF. The CDR3 nucleotides are TGTGCCAGCAGCTCTTTAGGGGTACTGGGAACTTACGAGCAGTACTTC.

The V and J genes are TRBV29-1 and TRBJ2-3; TRBD2 matches 16 bases. CDR3 length: 22 amino acids. The germline V gene has CDR1 SQVTM and CDR2 ANQGSEA. After removal of 3 bases from V and 1 base from J, the junction contained 19 bases not matched to a gene. CDR3 region: CSVDPIPGLAGGWVFGTDTQYF. The DNA of the CDR3 is TGCAGCGTTGACCCAATCCCGGGACTAGCGGGAGGGTGGGTGTTCGGCACAGATACGCAGTATTTT.

The chain employs TRBV6-4 and TRBJ1-1, with a weak D call TRBD1 (5 bases). Trimming removed 5 bases from V and 7 bases from J, with 14 bases in between. The CDR3 contains 13 residues. Germline assignment: CDR1 MRHNA and CDR2 SNTAGT. CDR3 DNA: TGTGCCAGCAGTCCAGGGCCCGGGAGTGAAGCTTTCTTT. Its protein product is CASSPGPGSEAFF.

This clone occurred a few times. The chain carries TRBV2 and TRBJ2-7; D may be TRBD1 (6 bases). The V end lost 5 bases, the J end lost 7 bases, and 15 bases lay between the germline ends. This CDR3 region has 13 residues. From germline, CDR1 is SNHLY and CDR2 FYNNEI. The CDR3 coding sequence is TGTGCCAGCAGTCCGGCAGGGGCAGGGGAGCAGTACTTC. Its translation is CASSPAGAGEQYF.

The chain links TRBV28 to TRBJ1-3, with a weak D call TRBD1 (5 bases). V lost 2 bases and J lost 2, with 16 bases in between. The CDR3 totals 17 residues. Germline V gene data show CDR1 as MDHEN and CDR2 as SYDVKM. CDR3 amino acids: CASSLRGDGFTGNTIYF. The CDR3 DNA reads TGTGCCAGCAGTTTACGGGGGGACGGGTTCACTGGAAACACCATATATTTT.

The V and J genes are TRBV9 and TRBJ2-7; 7 bases map to TRBD2. The junction had 8 bases not matched to a gene; V was cut back by 0 bases and J by 5 bases. The CDR3 has 15 residues. In germline, CDR1 is SGDLS, CDR2 YYNGEE. The CDR3 DNA follows: TGTGCCAGCAGCGTAGGGGGTAGCGGGTACGACGAGCAGTACTTC. Translated, it gives CASSVGGSGYDEQYF.

The genes are TRBV13 and TRBJ1-2, with 11 positions matching TRBD1. This CDR3 contains 14 residues. Germline values: CDR1 PRHDT, CDR2 FYEKMQ (reference sequence). Trimming cost V 7 bases and J 5 bases; bases outside gene matches: 6. CDR3 sequence (DNA): TGTGCCAGCACCAACGGGACAGGGGGGTATGGCTACACCTTC. This encodes CASTNGTGGYGYTF. Drawing the rest from reference TRBV13 and TRBJ1-2, the complete variable domain is AAGVIQSPRHLIKEKRETATLKCYPIPRHDTVYWYQQGPGQDPQFLISFYEKMQSDKGSIPDRFSAQQFSDYHSELNMSSLELGDSALYFCASTNGTGGYGYTFGSGTRLTVV.